One and the same sample provided the 18 T cell receptor beta chains below, sequenced in a study of B cell selection in AIRE deficiency. Conventional CD4 T cells were sorted as CD4+CD127+ cells. TCRdb keeps only in-frame clones here, not all; method: immunoSEQ multiplex PCR. The table lists around 24,000 clones, approximately 96% of them singletons, with 0.15% to 0.2% in the top ten. The sequenced sample was CD4+CD127+ conventional T cells sorted from PBMCs. These receptors came from a human donor in good health.

This chain uses TRBV5-4 with TRBJ1-1; D uncertain. Trimming took off 5 bases at V and 2 bases at J, with 16 bases between the two ends. This CDR3 comprises 15 residues. Germline V gives CDR1 SGHNT, CDR2 YYREEE (reference sequence). This chain's CDR3 is CASSREGALNTEAFF. The CDR3, as DNA: TGTGCCAGCAGTAGGGAGGGTGCGTTAAACACTGAAGCTTTCTTT.

The rearrangement links TRBV6-5 to TRBJ1-4; possibly TRBD1 for D (6 bases). Trimming shortened V by 6 bases and J by 7 bases, and 18 bases separated the two germline ends. This CDR3 is built from 15 residues. The V gene's germline CDR1 is MNHEY and CDR2 SVGAGI. Here the CDR3 reads CASRRKAGGIEKLFF. The DNA of the CDR3 is TGTGCCAGCAGACGAAAGGCGGGGGGCATTGAAAAACTGTTTTTT.

In its sample, this clone was seen once. The rearrangement links TRBV6-1 to TRBJ2-5; D tentatively reads TRBD1 or TRBD2 (5 bases each). The CDR3 runs to 13 residues. The V end lost 6 bases, the J end lost 5 bases, and 13 bases lay between the germline ends. The germline CDR1 and CDR2 sequences are MNHNS and SASEGT. The CDR3 sequence is CASSPGPGETQYF. Here the CDR3 DNA reads TGTGCCAGCAGCCCGGGACCCGGGGAGACCCAGTACTTC.

The rearrangement links TRBV28 to TRBJ1-4, with D uncertain. V lost 6 bases and J 2 bases, leaving 10 bases between the germline ends. CDR3 length: 14 residues. Germline CDR1 reads MDHEN; CDR2 reads SYDVKM. DNA of the CDR3: TGTGCCAGCAGCGTGACGAGGACTAATGAAAAACTGTTTTTT. Translation gives CASSVTRTNEKLFF.

The J gene is TRBJ2-7, the V gene TRBV5-1; D is possibly TRBD1 or TRBD2 (7 bases each). V lost 2 bases and J lost 6, with 15 bases in between. CDR1 and CDR2 (germline): SGHRS, YFSETQ. The CDR3 spans 14 residues. CDR3 region: CASSFDRVAGEQYF. As DNA, the CDR3 is TGCGCCAGCAGCTTTGACAGGGTAGCGGGCGAGCAGTACTTC.

The genes are TRBV19 and TRBJ1-2, with 10 bases fitting TRBD1. The CDR3 runs to 15 residues. V was pared by 3 bases and J by 4 bases, with 5 bases of the junction left unmatched. From germline, CDR1 is LNHDA and CDR2 SQIVND (reference sequence). The CDR3 here is CASSMGTGAFYGYTF. The CDR3 DNA reads TGTGCCAGTAGTATGGGGACAGGGGCTTTCTATGGCTACACCTTC.

The rearrangement uses TRBV5-1 and TRBJ2-2; 8 bases align to TRBD2. This CDR3 region has 17 residues. Germline lookup yields CDR1 SGHRS and CDR2 YFSETQ. The V and J ends lost 4 bases and 0 bases, in that order; junction bases with no gene match: 8. The CDR3 DNA sequence: TGCGCCAGCAGCCAGAGAGCGGGGGCCCCGAACACCGGGGAGCTGTTTTTT. Residues: CASSQRAGAPNTGELFF.

The chain joins TRBV5-4 to TRBJ2-5, with D uncertain. Germline CDR1 is SGHNT and CDR2 is YYREEE (reference sequence). Trimming stripped 0 bases from V and 2 bases from J, with 2 bases between. This CDR3 contains 12 residues. The CDR3 DNA sequence: TGTGCCAGCAGCTTGGCTCAAGAGACCCAGTACTTC. Encoded protein: CASSLAQETQYF.

The rearrangement links TRBV7-9 to TRBJ2-1, with 8 bases that match TRBD2. The CDR3 has 13 amino acids. J lost 6 bases, V lost 5 bases, and 3 bases had no gene match. Per the germline V gene, CDR1 is SEHNR and CDR2 is FQNEAQ (reference sequence). CDR3 in amino acids: CASSTGGVNEQFF. DNA for the CDR3: TGTGCCAGCAGCACCGGGGGGGTCAATGAGCAGTTCTTC.

J is TRBJ1-1 and V is TRBV10-3; 7 positions agree with TRBD1. This CDR3 region has 11 residues. After removal of 8 bases from V and 8 bases from J, the junction contained 5 bases not matched to a gene. The germline V gene encodes CDR1 ENHRY and CDR2 SYGVKD. The CDR3 coding sequence is TGTGCCATCGGTACAGGGGAAGAAGCTTTCTTT. Translated: CAIGTGEEAFF.

The chain joins TRBV4-3 to TRBJ1-2, with a weak D call TRBD1 (6 bases). Germline lookup yields CDR1 LGHNA and CDR2 YSLEER. V lost 4 bases to trimming and J lost 5 bases, with 11 bases between them. The CDR3 extends over 13 amino acids. The CDR3 coding sequence is TGCGCCAGCAGCCCCGCAGGGGAGTATGGCTACACCTTC. It is translated as CASSPAGEYGYTF.

The chain joins TRBV19 to TRBJ1-1; perhaps TRBD1 as D (5 bases). This CDR3 is built from 12 residues. Trimming stripped 5 bases from V and 6 bases from J, with 10 bases between. Germline CDR1 and CDR2: LNHDA and SQIVND (reference sequence). The DNA for the CDR3 is TGTGCCAGTAGTCCCAGGGACGCTGAAGCTTTCTTT. This gives the protein CASSPRDAEAFF. The whole variable domain, remainder taken from reference TRBV19 and TRBJ1-1, is DGGITQSPKYLFRKEGQNVTLSCEQNLNHDAMYWYRQDPGQGLRLIYYSQIVNDFQKGDIAEGYSVSREKKESFPLTVTSAQKNPTAFYLCASSPRDAEAFFGQGTRLTVV.

The V call is TRBV6-1, the J call TRBJ1-2; 9 bases fit TRBD1. This CDR3 contains 14 residues. Germline V CDR1 and CDR2: MNHNS, SASEGT. J lost 14 bases, V lost 2 bases, and 12 bases had no gene match. The CDR3 sequence is CASSESYLTGGLTF. The CDR3 coding sequence is TGTGCCAGCAGTGAAAGTTATTTAACAGGGGGCCTTACCTTC.

The V and J genes are TRBV2 and TRBJ2-7; a possible D gene is TRBD1 (6 bases). Germline loops: CDR1 SNHLY, CDR2 FYNNEI. Between the trimmed V and J ends, which lost 8 bases and 4 bases, there was a span of 15 bases. This CDR3 is 13 amino acids long. The CDR3 sequence: CASEGRGPYEQYF. CDR3 DNA sequence: TGTGCCAGCGAGGGCAGGGGACCTTACGAGCAGTACTTC.

This chain uses TRBV18 with TRBJ2-7; D is unresolved. CDR3 length: 12 residues. V gave up 3 bases and J gave up 2 bases, with 5 bases separating them. Germline V CDR1 and CDR2: KGHSH, LQKENI. The CDR3 protein is CASSPPTYEQYF. CDR3 bases: TGTGCCAGCTCACCTCCCACCTACGAGCAGTACTTC.

The CDR3 region has the DNA TGTGCCAGCCAACCGTCAGCGGTTGAGAACAATGAGCAGTTCTTC. Translating it yields CASQPSAVENNEQFF. This chain connects TRBV18 to TRBJ2-1, with a possible D match to TRBD2 (5 bases). This CDR3 is 15 amino acids long. Germline lookup yields CDR1 KGHSH and CDR2 LQKENI. Deletions cut 8 bases from V and 5 bases from J, with 19 bases between.

As concerns this clone: Additional DNA sequences in this sample encode the identical CDR3. V usage is TRBV5-1 and J usage is TRBJ2-3; D remains unclear. The ends were cut back, 1 base at V and 3 bases at J, with 0 bases in the middle. The CDR3 sequence is 11 residues long. The germline gives CDR1 SGHRS, CDR2 YFSETQ. CDR3 nucleotide sequence: TGCGCCAGCAGCTTGACAGATACGCAGTATTTT. It specifies CASSLTDTQYF. The full variable domain, with the rest looked up from reference TRBV5-1 and TRBJ2-3, is KAGVTQTPRYLIKTRGQQVTLSCSPISGHRSVSWYQQTPGQGLQFLFEYFSETQRNKGNFPGRFSGRQFSNSRSEMNVSTLELGDSALYLCASSLTDTQYFGPGTRLTVL.

The chain recombines TRBV11-3 with TRBJ2-2; D gene unclear. V was trimmed by 2 bases and J by 1 base, leaving 11 bases between them. The CDR3 is made up of 16 amino acids. Germline V CDR1 and CDR2: SGHNT, YENEEA. In DNA, the CDR3 is TGTGCCAGCAGCTTACGGGCCCCCCAGAACACCGGGGAGCTGTTTTTT. It encodes CASSLRAPQNTGELFF.